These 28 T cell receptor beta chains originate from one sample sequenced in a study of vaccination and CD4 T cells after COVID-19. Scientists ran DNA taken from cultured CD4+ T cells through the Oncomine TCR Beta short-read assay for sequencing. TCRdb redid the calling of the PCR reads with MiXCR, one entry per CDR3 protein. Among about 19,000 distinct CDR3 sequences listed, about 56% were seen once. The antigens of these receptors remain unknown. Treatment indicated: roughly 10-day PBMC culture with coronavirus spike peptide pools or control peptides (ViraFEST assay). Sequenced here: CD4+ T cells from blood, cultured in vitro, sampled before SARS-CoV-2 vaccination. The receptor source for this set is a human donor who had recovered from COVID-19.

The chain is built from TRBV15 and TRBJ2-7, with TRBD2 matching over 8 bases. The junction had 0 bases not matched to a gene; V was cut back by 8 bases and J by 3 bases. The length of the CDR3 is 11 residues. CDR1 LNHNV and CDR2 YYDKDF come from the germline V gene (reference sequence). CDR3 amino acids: CATGTSYEQYF. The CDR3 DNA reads TGTGCCACCGGGACTAGCTACGAGCAGTACTTC.

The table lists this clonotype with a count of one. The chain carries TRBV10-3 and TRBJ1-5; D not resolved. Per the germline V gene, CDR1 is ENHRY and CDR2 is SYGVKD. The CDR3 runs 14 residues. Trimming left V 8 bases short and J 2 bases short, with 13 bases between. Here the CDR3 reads CAIGNPGGNQPQHF. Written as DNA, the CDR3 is TGTGCCATCGGTAACCCCGGGGGCAATCAGCCCCAGCATTTT.

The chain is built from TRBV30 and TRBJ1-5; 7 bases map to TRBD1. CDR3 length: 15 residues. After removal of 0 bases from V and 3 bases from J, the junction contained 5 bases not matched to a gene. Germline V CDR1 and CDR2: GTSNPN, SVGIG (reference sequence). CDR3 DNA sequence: TGTGCCTGGAGTGTATCTGGGACAGTCAATCAGCCCCAGCATTTT. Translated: CAWSVSGTVNQPQHF.

This CDR3 reads CASRPRGQINYGYTF. The CDR3 coding sequence is TGTGCCAGTCGCCCCCGGGGACAGATAAACTATGGCTACACCTTC. This chain joins TRBV19 and TRBJ1-2; TRBD1 aligns across 7 bases. This CDR3 has 15 amino acids. With 8 bases clipped from V and 2 bases from J, the junction kept 11 bases outside the gene matches. Germline CDR1 reads LNHDA; CDR2 reads SQIVND (reference sequence).

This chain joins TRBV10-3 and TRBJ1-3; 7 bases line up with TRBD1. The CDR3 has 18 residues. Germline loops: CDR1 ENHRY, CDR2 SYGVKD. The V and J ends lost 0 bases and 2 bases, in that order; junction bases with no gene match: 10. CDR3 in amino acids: CAISESVTDTGAGNTIYF. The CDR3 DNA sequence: TGTGCCATCAGTGAGTCGGTCACCGACACAGGGGCTGGAAACACCATATATTTT.

The CDR3 nucleotides are TGTGCCACCAGTGGCACGGATGCCGGTACTAACTATGGCTACACCTTC. Its protein product is CATSGTDAGTNYGYTF. The rearrangement uses TRBV24-1 and TRBJ1-2; D not resolved. The V and J ends lost 5 bases and 0 bases respectively, with 15 bases between them. The CDR3 contains 16 residues. CDR1 and CDR2 (germline): KGHDR, SFDVKD.

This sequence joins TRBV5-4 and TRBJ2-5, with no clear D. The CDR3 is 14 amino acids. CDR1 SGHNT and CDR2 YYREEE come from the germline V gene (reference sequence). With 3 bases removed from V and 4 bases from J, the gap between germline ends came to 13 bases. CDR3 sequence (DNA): TGTGCCAGCAGCTGGATCGGTGAAGCAGAGACCCAGTACTTC. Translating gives CASSWIGEAETQYF. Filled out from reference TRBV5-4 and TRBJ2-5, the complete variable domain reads ETGVTQSPTHLIKTRGQQVTLRCSSQSGHNTVSWYQQALGQGPQFIFQYYREEENGRGNFPPRFSGLQFPNYSSELNVNALELDDSALYLCASSWIGEAETQYFGPGTRLLVL.

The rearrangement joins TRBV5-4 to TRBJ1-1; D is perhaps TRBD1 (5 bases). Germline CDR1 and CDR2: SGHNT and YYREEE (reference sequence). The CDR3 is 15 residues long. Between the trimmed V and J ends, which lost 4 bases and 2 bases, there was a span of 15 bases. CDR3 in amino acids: CASSPSGQLNTEAFF. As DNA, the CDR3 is TGTGCCAGCAGCCCCTCGGGGCAGCTTAACACTGAAGCTTTCTTT.

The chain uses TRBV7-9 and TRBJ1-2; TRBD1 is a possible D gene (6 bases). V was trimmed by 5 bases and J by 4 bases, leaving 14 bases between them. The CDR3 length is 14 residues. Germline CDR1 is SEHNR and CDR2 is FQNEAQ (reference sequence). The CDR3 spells CASSLTDSAYGYTF. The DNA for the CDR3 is TGTGCCAGCAGCCTGACGGACAGCGCCTATGGCTACACCTTC. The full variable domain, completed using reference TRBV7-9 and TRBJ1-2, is DTGVSQNPRHKITKRGQNVTFRCDPISEHNRLYWYRQTLGQGPEFLTYFQNEAQLEKSRLLSDRFSAERPKGSFSTLEIQRTEQGDSAMYLCASSLTDSAYGYTFGSGTRLTVV.

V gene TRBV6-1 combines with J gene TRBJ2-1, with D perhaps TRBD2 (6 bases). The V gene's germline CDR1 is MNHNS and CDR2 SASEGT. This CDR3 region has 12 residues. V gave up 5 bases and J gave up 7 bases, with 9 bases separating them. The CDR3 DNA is TGTGCCAGCAGTCCGACTAGGAATGAGCAGTTCTTC. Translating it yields CASSPTRNEQFF.

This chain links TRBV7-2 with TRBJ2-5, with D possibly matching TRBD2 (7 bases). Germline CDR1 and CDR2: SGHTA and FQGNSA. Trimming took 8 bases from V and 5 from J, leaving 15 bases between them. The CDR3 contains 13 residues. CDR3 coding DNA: TGTGCCAGCGAGGGGGGGCGTACGGAGACCCAGTACTTC. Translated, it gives CASEGGRTETQYF.

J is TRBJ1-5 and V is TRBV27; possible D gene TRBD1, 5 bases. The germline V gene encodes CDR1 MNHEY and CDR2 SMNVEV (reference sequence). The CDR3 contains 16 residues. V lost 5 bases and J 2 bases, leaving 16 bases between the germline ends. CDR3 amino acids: CASSLTGTAGNQPQHF. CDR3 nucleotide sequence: TGTGCCAGCAGTCTAACCGGGACGGCTGGCAATCAGCCCCAGCATTTT.

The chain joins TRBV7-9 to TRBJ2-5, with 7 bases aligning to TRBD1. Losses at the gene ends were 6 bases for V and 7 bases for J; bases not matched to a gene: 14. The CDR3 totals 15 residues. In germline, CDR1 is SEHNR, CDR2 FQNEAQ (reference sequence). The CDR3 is CASRGTGAQPGTQYF. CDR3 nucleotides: TGTGCCAGCAGAGGTACAGGGGCTCAGCCGGGGACCCAGTACTTC.

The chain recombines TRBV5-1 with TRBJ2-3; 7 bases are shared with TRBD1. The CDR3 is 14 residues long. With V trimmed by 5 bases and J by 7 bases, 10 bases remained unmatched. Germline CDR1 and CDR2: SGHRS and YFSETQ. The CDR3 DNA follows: TGCGCCAGCAGTTCGGAAGGGGGCGGAAATACGCAGTATTTT. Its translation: CASSSEGGGNTQYF.

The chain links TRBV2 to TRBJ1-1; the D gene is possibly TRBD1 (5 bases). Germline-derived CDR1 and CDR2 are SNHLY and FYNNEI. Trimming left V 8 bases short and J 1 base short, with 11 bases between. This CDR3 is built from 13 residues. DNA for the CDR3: TGTGCCAGCGATATGGGGACGAACACTGAAGCTTTCTTT. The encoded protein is CASDMGTNTEAFF.

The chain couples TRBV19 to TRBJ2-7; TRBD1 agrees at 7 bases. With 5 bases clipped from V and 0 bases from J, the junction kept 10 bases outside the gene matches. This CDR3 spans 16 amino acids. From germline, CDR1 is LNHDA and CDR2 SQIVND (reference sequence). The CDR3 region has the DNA TGTGCCAGTAGTGTGGCAGGGGGTACCCACTCCTACGAGCAGTACTTC. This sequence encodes CASSVAGGTHSYEQYF.

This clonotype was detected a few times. CDR3 sequence: CASSGTKETQYF. The CDR3 nucleotides are TGTGCCAGCAGTGGGACCAAAGAGACCCAGTACTTC. V usage is TRBV12-3 or TRBV12-4 and J usage is TRBJ2-5; tentatively, D is TRBD1 or TRBD2 (5 bases each). This CDR3 region has 12 residues. With 5 bases removed from V and 3 bases from J, the gap between germline ends came to 7 bases.

In DNA, the CDR3 is TGTGCCAGCAGCTTAAGTGGACAGATGAACACTGAAGCTTTCTTT. This sequence encodes CASSLSGQMNTEAFF. The J gene is TRBJ1-1, the V gene TRBV7-9; D is possibly TRBD1 (6 bases). Germline values: CDR1 SEHNR, CDR2 FQNEAQ (reference sequence). The CDR3 consists of 15 residues. V shed 2 bases and J shed 0 bases, with 10 bases lying between them.

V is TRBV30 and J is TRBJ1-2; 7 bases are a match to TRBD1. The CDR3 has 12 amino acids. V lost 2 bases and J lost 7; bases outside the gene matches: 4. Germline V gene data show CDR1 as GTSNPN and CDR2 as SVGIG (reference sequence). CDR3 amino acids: CAWSSDRAGYTF. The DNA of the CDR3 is TGTGCCTGGAGTAGCGACAGGGCTGGCTACACCTTC.

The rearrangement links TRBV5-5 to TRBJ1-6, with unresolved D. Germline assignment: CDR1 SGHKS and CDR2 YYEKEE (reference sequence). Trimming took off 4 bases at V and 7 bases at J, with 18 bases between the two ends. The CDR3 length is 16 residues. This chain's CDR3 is CASSRAPFPENSPLHF. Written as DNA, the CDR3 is TGTGCCAGCAGCCGGGCCCCTTTCCCGGAGAATTCACCCCTCCACTTT.

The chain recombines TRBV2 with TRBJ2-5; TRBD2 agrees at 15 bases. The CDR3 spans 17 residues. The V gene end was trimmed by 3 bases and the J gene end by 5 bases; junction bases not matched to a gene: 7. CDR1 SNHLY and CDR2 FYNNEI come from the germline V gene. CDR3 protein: CASSERTSGGAPETQYF. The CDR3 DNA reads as TGTGCCAGCAGTGAGAGGACTAGCGGGGGGGCCCCGGAGACCCAGTACTTC.

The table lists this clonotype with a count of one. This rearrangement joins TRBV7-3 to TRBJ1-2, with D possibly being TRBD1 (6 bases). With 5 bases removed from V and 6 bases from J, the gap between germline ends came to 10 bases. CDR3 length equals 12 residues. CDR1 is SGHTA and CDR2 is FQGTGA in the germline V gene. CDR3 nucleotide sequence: TGTGCCAGCAGCCCTCAGGGGAATGGCTACACCTTC. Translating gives CASSPQGNGYTF.

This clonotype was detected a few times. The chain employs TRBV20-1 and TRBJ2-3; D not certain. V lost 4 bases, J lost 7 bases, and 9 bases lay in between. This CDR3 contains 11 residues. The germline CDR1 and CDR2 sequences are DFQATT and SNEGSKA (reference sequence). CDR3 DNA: TGCAGTGCTACTGTTATGCATACGCAGTATTTT. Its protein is CSATVMHTQYF.

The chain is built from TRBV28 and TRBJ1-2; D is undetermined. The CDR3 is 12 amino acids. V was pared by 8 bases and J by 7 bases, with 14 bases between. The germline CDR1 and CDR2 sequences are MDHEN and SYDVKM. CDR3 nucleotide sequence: TGTGCCAGCTCCCGATCGGGTCTTGGCTACACCTTC. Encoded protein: CASSRSGLGYTF.

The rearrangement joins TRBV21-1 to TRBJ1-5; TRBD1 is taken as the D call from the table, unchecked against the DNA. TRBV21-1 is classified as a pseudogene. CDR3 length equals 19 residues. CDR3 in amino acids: CASSKDETGGNSTDQPQHF. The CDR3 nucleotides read TGTGCCAGCAGCAAAGATGAGACAGGGGGCAATTCTACGGATCAGCCCCAGCATTTT.

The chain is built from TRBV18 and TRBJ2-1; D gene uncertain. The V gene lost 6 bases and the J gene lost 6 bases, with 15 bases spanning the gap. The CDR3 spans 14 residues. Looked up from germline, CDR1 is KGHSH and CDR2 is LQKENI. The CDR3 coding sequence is TGTGCCAGCTCCAGACCCCCCATGGGCAATGAGCAGTTCTTC. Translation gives CASSRPPMGNEQFF.

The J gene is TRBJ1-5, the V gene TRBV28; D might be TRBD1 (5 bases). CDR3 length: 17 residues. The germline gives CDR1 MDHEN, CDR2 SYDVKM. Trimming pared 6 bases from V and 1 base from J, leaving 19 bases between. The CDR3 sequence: CASSPWVLGGSNQPQHF. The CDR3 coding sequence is TGTGCCAGCAGCCCGTGGGTCTTGGGGGGGAGCAATCAGCCCCAGCATTTT. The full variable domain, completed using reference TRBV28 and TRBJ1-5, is DVKVTQSSRYLVKRTGEKVFLECVQDMDHENMFWYRQDPGLGLRLIYFSYDVKMKEKGDIPEGYSVSREKKERFSLILESASTNQTSMYLCASSPWVLGGSNQPQHFGDGTRLSIL.

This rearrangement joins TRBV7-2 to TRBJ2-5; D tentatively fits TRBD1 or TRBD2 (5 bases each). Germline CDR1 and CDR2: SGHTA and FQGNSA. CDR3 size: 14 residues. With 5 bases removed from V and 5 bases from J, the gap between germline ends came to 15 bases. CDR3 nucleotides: TGTGCCAGCAGCCGGGACCGCTGGGGGGAGACCCAGTACTTC. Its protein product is CASSRDRWGETQYF.